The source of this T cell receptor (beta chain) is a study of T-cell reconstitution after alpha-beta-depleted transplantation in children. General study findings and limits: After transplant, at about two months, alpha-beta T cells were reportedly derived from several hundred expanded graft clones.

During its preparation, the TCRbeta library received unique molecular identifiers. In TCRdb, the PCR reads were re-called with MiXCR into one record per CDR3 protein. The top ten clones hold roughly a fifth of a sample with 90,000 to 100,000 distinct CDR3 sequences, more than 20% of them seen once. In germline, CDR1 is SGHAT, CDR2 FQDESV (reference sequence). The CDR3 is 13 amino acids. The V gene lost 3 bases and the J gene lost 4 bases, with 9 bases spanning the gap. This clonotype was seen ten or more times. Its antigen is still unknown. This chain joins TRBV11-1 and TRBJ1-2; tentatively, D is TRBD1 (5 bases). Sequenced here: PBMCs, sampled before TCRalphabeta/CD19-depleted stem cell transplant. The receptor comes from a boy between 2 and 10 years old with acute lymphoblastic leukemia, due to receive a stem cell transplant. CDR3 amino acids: CASSFQGLYGYTF. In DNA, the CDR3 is TGTGCCAGCAGCTTCCAGGGCCTCTATGGCTACACCTTC.